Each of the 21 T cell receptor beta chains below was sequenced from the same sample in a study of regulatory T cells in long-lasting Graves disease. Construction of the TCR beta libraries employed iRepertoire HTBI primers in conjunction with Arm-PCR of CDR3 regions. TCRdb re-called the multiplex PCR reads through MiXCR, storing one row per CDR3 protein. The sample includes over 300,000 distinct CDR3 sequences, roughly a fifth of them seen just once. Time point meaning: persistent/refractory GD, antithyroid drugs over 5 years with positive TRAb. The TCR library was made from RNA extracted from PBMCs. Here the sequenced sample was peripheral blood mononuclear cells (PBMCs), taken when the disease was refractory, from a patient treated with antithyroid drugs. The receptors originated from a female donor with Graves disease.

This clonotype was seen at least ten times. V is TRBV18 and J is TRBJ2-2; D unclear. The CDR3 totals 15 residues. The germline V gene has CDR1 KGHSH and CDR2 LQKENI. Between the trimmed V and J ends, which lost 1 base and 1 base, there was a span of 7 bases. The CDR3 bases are TGTGCCAGCTCACCACGTCAGCAGAACACCGGGGAGCTGTTTTTT. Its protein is CASSPRQQNTGELFF.

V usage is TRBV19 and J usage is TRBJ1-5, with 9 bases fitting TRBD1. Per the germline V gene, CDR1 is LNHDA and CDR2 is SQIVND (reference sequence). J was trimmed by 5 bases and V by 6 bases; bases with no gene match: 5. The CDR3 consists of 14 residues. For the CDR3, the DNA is TGTGCCAGTAGCCCCGGGACAGGGTATCAGCCCCAGCATTTT. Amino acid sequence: CASSPGTGYQPQHF.

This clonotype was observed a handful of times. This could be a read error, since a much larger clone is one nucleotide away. Here the CDR3 DNA reads TGTGCCAGCAGCTTTGAAACTAATGAAAAACTGTTTTTT. Its protein product is CASSFETNEKLFF. The chain joins TRBV7-9 to TRBJ1-4; D call uncertain. The CDR3 has 13 amino acids. Germline values: CDR1 SEHNR, CDR2 FQNEAQ (reference sequence). V was trimmed by 3 bases and J by 1 base, leaving 3 bases between them.

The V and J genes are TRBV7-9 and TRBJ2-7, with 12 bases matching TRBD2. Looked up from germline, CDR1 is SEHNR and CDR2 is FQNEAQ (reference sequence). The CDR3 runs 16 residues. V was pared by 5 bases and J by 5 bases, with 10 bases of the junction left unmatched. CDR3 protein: CASSPQTSGRSNEQYF. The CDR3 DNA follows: TGTGCCAGCAGCCCTCAGACTAGCGGGAGAAGCAACGAGCAGTACTTC. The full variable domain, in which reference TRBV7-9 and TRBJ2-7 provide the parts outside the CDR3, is DTGVSQNPRHKITKRGQNVTFRCDPISEHNRLYWYRQTLGQGPEFLTYFQNEAQLEKSRLLSDRFSAERPKGSFSTLEIQRTEQGDSAMYLCASSPQTSGRSNEQYFGPGTRLTVT.

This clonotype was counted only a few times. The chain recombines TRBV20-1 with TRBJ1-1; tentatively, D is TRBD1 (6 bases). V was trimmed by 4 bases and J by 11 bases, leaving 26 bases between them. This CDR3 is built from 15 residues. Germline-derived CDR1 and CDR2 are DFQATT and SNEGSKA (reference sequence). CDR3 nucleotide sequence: TGCAGTGCTAAAGAGGGACATACTTCTTTCCGTCCGGCTTTCTTT. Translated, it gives CSAKEGHTSFRPAFF.

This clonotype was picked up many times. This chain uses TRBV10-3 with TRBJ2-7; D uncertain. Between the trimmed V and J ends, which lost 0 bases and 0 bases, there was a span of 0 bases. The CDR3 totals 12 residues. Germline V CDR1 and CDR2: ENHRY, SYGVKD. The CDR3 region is CAISESSYEQYF. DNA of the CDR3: TGTGCCATCAGTGAGTCCTCCTACGAGCAGTACTTC.

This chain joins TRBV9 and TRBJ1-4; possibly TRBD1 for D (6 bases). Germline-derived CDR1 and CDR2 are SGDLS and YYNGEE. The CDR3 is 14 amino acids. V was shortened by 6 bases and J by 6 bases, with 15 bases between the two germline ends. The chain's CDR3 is CASTRGGLDEKLFF. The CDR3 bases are TGTGCCAGCACTCGGGGGGGCCTCGATGAAAAACTGTTTTTT.

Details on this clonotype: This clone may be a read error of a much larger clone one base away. The CDR3, as DNA: TGTGCCAACAGCTTAGAAGGCAGCGGAACAGTCTATGGCTACACCTTC. Translated: CANSLEGSGTVYGYTF. This rearrangement joins TRBV7-6 to TRBJ1-2; D gene ambiguous. Per germline, CDR1 SGHVS and CDR2 FNYEAQ. There are 16 residues in the CDR3.

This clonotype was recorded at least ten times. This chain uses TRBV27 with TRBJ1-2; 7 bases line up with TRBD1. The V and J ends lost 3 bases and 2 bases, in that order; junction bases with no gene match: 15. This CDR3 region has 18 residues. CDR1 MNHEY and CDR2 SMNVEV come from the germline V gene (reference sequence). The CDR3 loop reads CASSFSLLTGAPNYGYTF. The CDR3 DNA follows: TGTGCCAGCAGTTTCTCCCTTCTAACAGGGGCTCCAAACTATGGCTACACCTTC.

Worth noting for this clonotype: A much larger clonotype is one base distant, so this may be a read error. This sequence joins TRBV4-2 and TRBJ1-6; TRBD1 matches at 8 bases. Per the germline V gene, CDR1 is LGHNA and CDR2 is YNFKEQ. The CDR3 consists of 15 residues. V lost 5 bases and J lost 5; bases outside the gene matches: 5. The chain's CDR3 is CASSGQGGDNSPLHF. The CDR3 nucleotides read TGTGCCAGCAGCGGACAGGGTGGGGATAATTCACCCCTCCACTTT.

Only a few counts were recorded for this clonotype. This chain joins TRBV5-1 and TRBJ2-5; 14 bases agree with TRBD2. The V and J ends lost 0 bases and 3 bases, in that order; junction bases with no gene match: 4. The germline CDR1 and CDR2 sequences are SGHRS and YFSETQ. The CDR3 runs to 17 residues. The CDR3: CASSLGQGLAGEETQYF. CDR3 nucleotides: TGCGCCAGCAGCTTGGGCCAGGGACTAGCGGGAGAAGAGACCCAGTACTTC.

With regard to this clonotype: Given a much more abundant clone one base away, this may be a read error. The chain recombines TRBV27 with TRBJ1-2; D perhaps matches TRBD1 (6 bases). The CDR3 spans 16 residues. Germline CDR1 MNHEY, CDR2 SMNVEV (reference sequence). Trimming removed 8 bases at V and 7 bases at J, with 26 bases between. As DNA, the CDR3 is TGTGCCAGCGGCGCCCGAGCCCGGGACACGGCCGGTGGCTACACCTTC. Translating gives CASGARARDTAGGYTF.

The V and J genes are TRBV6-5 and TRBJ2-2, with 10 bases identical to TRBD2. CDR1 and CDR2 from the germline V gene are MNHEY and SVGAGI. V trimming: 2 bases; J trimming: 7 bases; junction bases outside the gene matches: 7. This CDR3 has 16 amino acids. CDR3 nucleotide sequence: TGTGCCAGCAGTTACGGTCTAGCGGGAGTCCACGGGGAGCTGTTTTTT. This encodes CASSYGLAGVHGELFF.

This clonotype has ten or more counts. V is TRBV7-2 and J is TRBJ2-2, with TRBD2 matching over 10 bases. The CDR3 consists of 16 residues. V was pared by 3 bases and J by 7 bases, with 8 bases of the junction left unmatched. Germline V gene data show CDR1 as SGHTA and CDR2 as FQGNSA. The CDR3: CASSLIAASGGGELFF. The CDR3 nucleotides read TGTGCCAGCAGCTTGATCGCCGCTAGCGGGGGCGGGGAGCTGTTTTTT.

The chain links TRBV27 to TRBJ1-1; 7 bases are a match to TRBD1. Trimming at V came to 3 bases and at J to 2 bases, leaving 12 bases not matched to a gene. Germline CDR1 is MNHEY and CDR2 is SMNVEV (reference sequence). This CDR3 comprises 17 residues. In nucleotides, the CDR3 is TGTGCCAGCAGTTTGATGGGACAGAACCCCTTTAACACTGAAGCTTTCTTT. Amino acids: CASSLMGQNPFNTEAFF.

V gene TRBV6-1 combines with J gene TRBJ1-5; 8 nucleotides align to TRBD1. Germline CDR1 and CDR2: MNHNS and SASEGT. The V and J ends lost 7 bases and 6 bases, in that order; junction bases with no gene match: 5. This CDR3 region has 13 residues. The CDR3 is CASKTGVGQPQHF. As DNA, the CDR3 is TGTGCCAGCAAGACAGGGGTAGGTCAGCCCCAGCATTTT.

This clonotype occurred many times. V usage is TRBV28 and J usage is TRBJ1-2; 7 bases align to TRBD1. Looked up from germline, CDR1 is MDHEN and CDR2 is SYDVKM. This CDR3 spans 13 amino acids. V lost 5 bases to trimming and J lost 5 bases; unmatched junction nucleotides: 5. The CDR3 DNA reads TGTGCCAGCAGTCCCGAGACAGGGTATGGCTACACCTTC. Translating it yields CASSPETGYGYTF.

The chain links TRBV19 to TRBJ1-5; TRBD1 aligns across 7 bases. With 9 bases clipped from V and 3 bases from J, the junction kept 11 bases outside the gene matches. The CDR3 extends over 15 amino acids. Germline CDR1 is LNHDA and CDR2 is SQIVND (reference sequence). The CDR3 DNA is TGTGCCAGCCGGCCCTGGGACAGCTCCAATCAGCCCCAGCATTTT. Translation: CASRPWDSSNQPQHF.

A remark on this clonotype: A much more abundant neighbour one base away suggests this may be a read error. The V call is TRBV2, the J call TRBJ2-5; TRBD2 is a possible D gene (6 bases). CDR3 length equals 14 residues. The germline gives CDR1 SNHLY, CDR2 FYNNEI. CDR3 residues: CASTPPGGGETLYF. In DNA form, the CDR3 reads TGTGCCAGCACTCCGCCCGGGGGAGGTGAGACCCTGTACTTC.

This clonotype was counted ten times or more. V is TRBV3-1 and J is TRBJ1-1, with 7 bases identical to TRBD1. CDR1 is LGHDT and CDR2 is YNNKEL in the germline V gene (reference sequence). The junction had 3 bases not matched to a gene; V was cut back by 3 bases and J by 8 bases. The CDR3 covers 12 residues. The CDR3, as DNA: TGTGCCAGCAGCCACGGGACAGCCGAAGCTTTCTTT. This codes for CASSHGTAEAFF. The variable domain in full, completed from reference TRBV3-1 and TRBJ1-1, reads DTAVSQTPKYLVTQMGNDKSIKCEQNLGHDTMYWYKQDSKKFLKIMFSYNNKELIINETVPNRFSPKSPDKAHLNLHINSLELGDSAVYFCASSHGTAEAFFGQGTRLTVV.

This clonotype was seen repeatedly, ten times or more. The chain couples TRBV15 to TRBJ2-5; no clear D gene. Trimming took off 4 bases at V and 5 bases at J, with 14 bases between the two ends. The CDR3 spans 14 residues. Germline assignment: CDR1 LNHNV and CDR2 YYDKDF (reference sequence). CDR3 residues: CATSTLGLRETQYF. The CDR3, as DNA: TGTGCCACCAGCACTTTGGGCCTCCGGGAGACCCAGTACTTC. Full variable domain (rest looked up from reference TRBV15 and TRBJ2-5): DAMVIQNPRYQVTQFGKPVTLSCSQTLNHNVMYWYQQKSSQAPKLLFHYYDKDFNNEADTPDNFQSRRPNTSFCFLDIRSPGLGDTAMYLCATSTLGLRETQYFGPGTRLLVL.